A single sample is the source of the 2 T cell receptor beta chains below, sequenced in a study of cytomegalovirus exposure and HLA in healthy donors. PCR involved 60 Vbeta and 13 Jbeta primers. The assay was immunoSEQ multiplex PCR, and TCRdb's table has in-frame clones only and misses some. The sample shows roughly 140,000 clones, roughly 79% of them seen only once. Sequenced material: PBMCs. Receptors originate from a male donor in good health and CMV-seronegative.

This rearrangement joins TRBV5-1 to TRBJ2-6; D uncertain. The CDR3 is 15 amino acids. The ends were cut back, 2 bases at V and 2 bases at J, with 8 bases in the middle. CDR1 SGHRS and CDR2 YFSETQ come from the germline V gene. The CDR3 region has the DNA TGCGCCAGCAGCTTCGACCGGGCTGGGGCCAACGTCCTGACTTTC. Residues: CASSFDRAGANVLTF.

This sequence joins TRBV28 and TRBJ2-2; 11 positions agree with TRBD2. The germline CDR1 and CDR2 sequences are MDHEN and SYDVKM. The V segment lost 6 bases and the J segment 5 bases; nucleotides outside the gene matches: 5. The CDR3 extends over 15 amino acids. The CDR3 DNA reads TGTGCCAGCAGACTAGCGGGAGTAGGGACCGGGGAGCTGTTTTTT. It specifies CASRLAGVGTGELFF.